The T cell receptor beta chain under discussion was sequenced for a study of T cell repertoires in cytomegalovirus infection. With regard to this clonotype: The antigen is not known.

Findings and limits, study-wide: CMV-specific TCR beta clonotypes restricted by HLA-C dominated the ex vivo response.

The J segment lost 8 bases and the V segment lost 7 bases, leaving 6 bases of the junction unmatched. Germline-derived CDR1 and CDR2 are MNHEY and SMNVEV (reference sequence). There are 14 residues in the CDR3. TCRdb itself ran the reads through MiXCR, one entry per CDR3 protein. This table holds about 770,000 distinct CDR3 sequences, roughly 29% found once. The chain joins TRBV27 to TRBJ1-6; 9 bases align to TRBD1. The TCR sequence derives from a human donor in good health (CMV status not recorded). Some clones in this sample may be carry-over from other donors' samples. The sample was cultured CD8+ T cells from PBMCs, taken from culture after CMV antigen stimulation. CDR3 in DNA: TGTGCCAGCACTTCCGGGACAGGGTATTCACCCCTCCACTTT. It codes for CASTSGTGYSPLHF.